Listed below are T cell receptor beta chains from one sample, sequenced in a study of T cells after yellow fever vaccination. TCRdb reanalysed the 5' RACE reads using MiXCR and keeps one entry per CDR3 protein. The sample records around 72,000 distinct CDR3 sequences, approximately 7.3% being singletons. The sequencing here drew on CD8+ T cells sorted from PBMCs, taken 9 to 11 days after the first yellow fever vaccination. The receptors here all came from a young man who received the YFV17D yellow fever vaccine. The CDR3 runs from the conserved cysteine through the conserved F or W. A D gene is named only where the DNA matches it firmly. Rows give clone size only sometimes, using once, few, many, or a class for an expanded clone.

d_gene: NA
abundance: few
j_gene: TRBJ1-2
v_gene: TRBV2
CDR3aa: CASSRRGPNYGYTF
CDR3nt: TGTGCCAGCAGCCGCCGGGGCCCTAACTATGGCTACACCTTC

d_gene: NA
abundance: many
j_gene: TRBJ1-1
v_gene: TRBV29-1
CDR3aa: CSVAGYMNTEAFF
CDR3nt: TGCAGCGTTGCTGGTTACATGAACACTGAAGCTTTCTTT

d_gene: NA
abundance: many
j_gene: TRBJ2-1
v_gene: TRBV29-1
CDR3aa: CSVEDGWNEQFF
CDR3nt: TGCAGCGTTGAAGATGGGTGGAATGAGCAGTTCTTC

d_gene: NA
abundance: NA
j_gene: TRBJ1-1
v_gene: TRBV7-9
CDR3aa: CASSYLTLNTEAFF
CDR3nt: TGTGCCAGCAGCTATTTAACTCTGAACACTGAAGCTTTCTTT

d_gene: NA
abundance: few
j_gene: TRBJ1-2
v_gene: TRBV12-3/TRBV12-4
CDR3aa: CASSSQGISYGYTF
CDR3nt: TGTGCCAGCAGTTCCCAGGGAATTTCCTATGGCTACACCTTC

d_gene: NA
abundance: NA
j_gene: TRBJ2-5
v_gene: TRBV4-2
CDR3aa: CASSQDNGAETQYF
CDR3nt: TGTGCCAGCAGCCAAGATAACGGTGCCGAGACCCAGTACTTC

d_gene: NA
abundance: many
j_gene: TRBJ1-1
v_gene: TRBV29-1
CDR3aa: CSVEAGGEAEAFF
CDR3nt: TGCAGCGTCGAAGCCGGGGGCGAGGCTGAAGCTTTCTTT

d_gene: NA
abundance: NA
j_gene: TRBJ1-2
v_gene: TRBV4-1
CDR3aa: CASSHAQGINYGYTF
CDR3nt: TGCGCCAGCAGCCACGCCCAGGGGATTAACTATGGCTACACCTTC

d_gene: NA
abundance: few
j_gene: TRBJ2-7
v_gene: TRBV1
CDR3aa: CTSSGCSYEQYF
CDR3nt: TGCACCAGCTCCGGGTGTTCCTACGAGCAGTACTTC

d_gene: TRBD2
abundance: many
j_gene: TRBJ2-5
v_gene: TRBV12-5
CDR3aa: CASGWAPSGGHQETQYF
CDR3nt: TGTGCTAGTGGTTGGGCCCCTAGCGGGGGCCACCAAGAGACCCAGTACTTC